This T cell receptor beta chain was retrieved from a study of T cell repertoires in cytomegalovirus infection. Via MiXCR, TCRdb re-called the reads, giving one row per CDR3 protein. The sample records about 900,000 distinct CDR3 sequences, about a third being singletons. The V end was cut by 1 base, the J end by 0 bases, with 11 bases between. The CDR3 is 16 amino acids. Germline CDR1 reads SEHNR; CDR2 reads FQNEAQ (reference sequence). About this clonotype itself: What it binds is not known.

Study results and caveats: Ex vivo responses were dominated by HLA-C-restricted CMV-specific TCR beta clonotypes.

V is TRBV7-9 and J is TRBJ2-3, with D perhaps matching TRBD1 (5 bases). This TCR derives from a human donor in good health (CMV status not recorded). Some clones in this sample may be carry-over from other donors' samples. Sequencing was performed on cultured CD8+ T cells from PBMCs, taken from culture after CMV antigen stimulation. Here the CDR3 reads CASSLEQGPSTDTQYF. The CDR3 DNA sequence: TGTGCCAGCAGCTTAGAGCAGGGCCCTAGCACAGATACGCAGTATTTT.